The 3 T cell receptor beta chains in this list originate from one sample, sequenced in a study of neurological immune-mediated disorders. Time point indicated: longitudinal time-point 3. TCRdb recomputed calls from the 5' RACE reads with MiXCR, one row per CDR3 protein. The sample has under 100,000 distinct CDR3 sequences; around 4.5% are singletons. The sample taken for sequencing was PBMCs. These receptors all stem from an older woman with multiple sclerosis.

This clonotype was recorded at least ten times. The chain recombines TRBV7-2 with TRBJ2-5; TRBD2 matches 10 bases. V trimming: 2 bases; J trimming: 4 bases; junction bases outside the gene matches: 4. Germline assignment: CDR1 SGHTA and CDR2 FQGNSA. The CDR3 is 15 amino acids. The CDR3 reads CASSLSAGGTETQYF. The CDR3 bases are TGTGCCAGCAGCTTATCAGCGGGGGGGACAGAGACCCAGTACTTC.

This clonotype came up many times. CDR3 sequence reads: CASSLMRRSTDTQYF. The CDR3 DNA sequence: TGCGCCAGCAGCTTGATGCGGAGAAGCACAGATACGCAGTATTTT. V and J are TRBV5-1 and TRBJ2-3, with D hard to call. The CDR3 covers 15 residues. Trimming removed 1 base from V and 0 bases from J, with 9 bases in between. CDR1 and CDR2 from the germline V gene are SGHRS and YFSETQ.

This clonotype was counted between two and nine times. The CDR3 sequence: CASSETNYGYTF. The CDR3 region has the DNA TGTGCCAGCAGTGAAACCAACTATGGCTACACCTTC. This chain joins TRBV2 and TRBJ1-2, with D uncertain. The CDR3 runs 12 residues. Germline assignment: CDR1 SNHLY and CDR2 FYNNEI. V was clipped by 2 bases and J by 2 bases, with 3 bases between them. Full variable domain (remainder filled in from reference TRBV2 and TRBJ1-2): EPEVTQTPSHQVTQMGQEVILRCVPISNHLYFYWYRQILGQKVEFLVSFYNNEISEKSEIFDDQFSVERPDGSNFTLKIRSTKLEDSAMYFCASSETNYGYTFGSGTRLTVV.